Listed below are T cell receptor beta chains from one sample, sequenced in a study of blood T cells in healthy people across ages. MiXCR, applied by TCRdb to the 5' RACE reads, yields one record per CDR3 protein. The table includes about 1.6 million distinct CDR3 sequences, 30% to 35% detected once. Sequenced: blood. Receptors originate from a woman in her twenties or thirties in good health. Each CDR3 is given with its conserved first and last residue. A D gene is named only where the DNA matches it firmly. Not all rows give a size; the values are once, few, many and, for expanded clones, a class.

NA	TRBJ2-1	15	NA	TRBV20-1	CSLTEALSFYNEQFF	TGCAGTTTAACCGAGGCCTTATCCTTTTACAATGAGCAGTTCTTC
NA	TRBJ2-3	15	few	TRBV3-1	CASSKSWGRTDTQYF	TGTGCCAGCAGCAAGAGCTGGGGCCGGACAGATACGCAGTATTTT
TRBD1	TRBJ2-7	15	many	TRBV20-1	CSARPTGTATYEQYF	TGCAGTGCTAGACCGACCGGGACAGCGACCTACGAGCAGTACTTC
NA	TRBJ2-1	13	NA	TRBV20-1	CSARLEGYNEQFF	TGCAGTGCTAGGCTAGAGGGGTACAATGAGCAGTTCTTC
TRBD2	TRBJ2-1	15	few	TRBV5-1	CASSLAGTSGDEQFF	TGCGCCAGCAGCTTGGCCGGGACTAGCGGGGACGAGCAGTTCTTC
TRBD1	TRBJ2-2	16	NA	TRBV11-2	CASSKFRGRNTGELFF	TGTGCCAGCAGCAAATTCAGGGGGAGGAACACCGGGGAGCTGTTTTTT
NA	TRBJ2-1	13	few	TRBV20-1	CSASAGRPNEQFF	TGCAGTGCTAGTGCGGGCCGCCCAAATGAGCAGTTCTTC
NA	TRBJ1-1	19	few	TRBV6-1	CASSHAQKGEYSGNTEAFF	TGTGCCAGCAGTCATGCGCAGAAGGGCGAGTATTCTGGTAACACTGAAGCTTTCTTT
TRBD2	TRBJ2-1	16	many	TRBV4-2	CASSPRSGGRIDEQFF	TGTGCCAGCAGCCCACGGAGCGGGGGGCGAATCGATGAGCAGTTCTTC
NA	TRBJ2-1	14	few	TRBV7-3	CASSFGSRNNEQFF	TGTGCCAGCAGCTTTGGCAGTAGGAACAATGAGCAGTTCTTC
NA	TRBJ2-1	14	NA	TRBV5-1	CASRPWVEGNEQFF	TGCGCCAGCAGACCCTGGGTAGAGGGCAATGAGCAGTTCTTC
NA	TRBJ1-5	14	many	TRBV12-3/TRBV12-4	CASSFSDSNQPQHF	TGTGCCAGCAGCTTCTCCGATAGCAATCAGCCCCAGCATTTT
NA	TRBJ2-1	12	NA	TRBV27	CASRPRDGGGFF	TGTGCCAGCAGGCCCAGAGACGGTGGGGGGTTCTTC
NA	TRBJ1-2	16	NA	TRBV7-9	CASSSSSIEANYGYTF	TGTGCCAGCAGCTCCAGCTCAATCGAGGCTAACTATGGCTACACCTTC
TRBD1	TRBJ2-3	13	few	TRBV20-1	CSAARDRDDTQYF	TGCAGTGCTGCCAGGGACAGGGACGATACGCAGTATTTT
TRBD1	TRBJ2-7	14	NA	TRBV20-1	CSARRQGAGYEQYF	TGCAGTGCTAGACGACAGGGGGCTGGATACGAGCAGTACTTC
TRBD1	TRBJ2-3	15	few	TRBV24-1	CATSGQGVSTDTQYF	TGTGCCACCTCGGGACAGGGAGTTAGCACAGATACGCAGTATTTT
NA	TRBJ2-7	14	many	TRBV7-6	CASSLVPHSHEQYF	TGTGCCAGCAGCTTAGTACCCCATTCCCACGAGCAGTACTTC
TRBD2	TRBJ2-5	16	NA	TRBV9	CASSGPLLAGRETQYF	TGTGCCAGCAGCGGCCCGTTACTAGCGGGGCGTGAGACCCAGTACTTC
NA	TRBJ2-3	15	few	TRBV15	CATSRAPRLADTQYF	TGTGCCACCAGCAGAGCCCCTCGACTAGCAGATACGCAGTATTTT
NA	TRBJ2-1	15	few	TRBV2	CASSEEGGLGNEQFF	TGTGCCAGCAGTGAAGAGGGCGGTCTAGGGAATGAGCAGTTCTTC
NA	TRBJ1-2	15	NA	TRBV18	CASSPEHGDIYGYTF	TGTGCCAGCTCACCGGAACACGGGGACATTTATGGCTACACCTTC
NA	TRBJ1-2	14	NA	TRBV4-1	CATAISGATGGYTF	TGCGCCACCGCTATATCAGGGGCGACCGGTGGCTACACCTTC
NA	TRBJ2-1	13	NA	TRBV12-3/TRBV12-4	CAGRLQNRGEQFF	TGTGCCGGCAGGTTACAGAACCGGGGGGAGCAGTTCTTC
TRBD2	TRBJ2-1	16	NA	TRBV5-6	CASSLGLAGLTDEQFF	TGTGCCAGCAGCTTGGGACTAGCGGGACTCACAGATGAGCAGTTCTTC
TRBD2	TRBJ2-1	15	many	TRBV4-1	CASSQFPGGAYEQFF	TGCGCCAGCAGCCAGTTTCCCGGGGGGGCGTATGAGCAGTTCTTC
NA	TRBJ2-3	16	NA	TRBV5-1	CASSALGVLATDTQYF	TGCGCCAGCAGCGCCCTCGGGGTGCTAGCCACAGATACGCAGTATTTT